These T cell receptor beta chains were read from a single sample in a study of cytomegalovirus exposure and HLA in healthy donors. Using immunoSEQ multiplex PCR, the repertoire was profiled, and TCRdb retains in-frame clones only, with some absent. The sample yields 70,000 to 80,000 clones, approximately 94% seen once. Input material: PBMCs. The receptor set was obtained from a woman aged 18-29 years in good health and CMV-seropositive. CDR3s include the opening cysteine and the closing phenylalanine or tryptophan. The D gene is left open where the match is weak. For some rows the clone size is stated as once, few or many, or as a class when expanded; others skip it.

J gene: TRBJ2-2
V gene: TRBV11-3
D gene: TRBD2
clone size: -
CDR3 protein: CASSLGGGLAGVDTGELFF
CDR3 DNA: TGTGCCAGCAGCCTCGGCGGGGGACTAGCGGGAGTCGACACCGGGGAGCTGTTTTTT

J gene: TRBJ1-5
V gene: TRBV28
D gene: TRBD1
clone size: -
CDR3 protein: CASSTDREEDQPQHF
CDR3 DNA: TGTGCCAGCAGTACGGACAGGGAAGAGGATCAGCCCCAGCATTTT

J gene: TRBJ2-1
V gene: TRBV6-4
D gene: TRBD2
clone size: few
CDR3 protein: CASSETSGGPNEQFF
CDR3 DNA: TGTGCCAGCAGTGAAACTAGCGGGGGGCCCAATGAGCAGTTCTTC

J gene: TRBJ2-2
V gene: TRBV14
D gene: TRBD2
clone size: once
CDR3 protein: CASRSGGFNTGELFF
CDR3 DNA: TGTGCCAGCAGATCGGGGGGGTTCAACACCGGGGAGCTGTTTTTT

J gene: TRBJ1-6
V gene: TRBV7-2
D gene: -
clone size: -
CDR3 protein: CASSPQSANSPLHF
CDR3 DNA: TGTGCCAGCAGCCCCCAATCAGCGAATTCACCCCTCCACTTT

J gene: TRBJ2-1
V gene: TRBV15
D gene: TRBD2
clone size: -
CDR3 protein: CATSRGGGAGRLDRSYNEQFF
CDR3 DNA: TGTGCCACCAGCAGAGGCGGGGGGGCGGGCCGACTAGATCGATCCTACAATGAGCAGTTCTTC

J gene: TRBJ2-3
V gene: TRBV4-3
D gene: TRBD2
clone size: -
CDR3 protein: CASSQSSRDYTDTQYF
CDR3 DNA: TGCGCCAGCAGCCAATCCTCCCGGGACTACACAGATACGCAGTATTTT

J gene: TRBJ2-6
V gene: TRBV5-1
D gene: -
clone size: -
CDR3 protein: CASTWQGSSGANVLTF
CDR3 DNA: TGCGCCAGCACCTGGCAGGGCAGCTCTGGGGCCAACGTCCTGACTTTC

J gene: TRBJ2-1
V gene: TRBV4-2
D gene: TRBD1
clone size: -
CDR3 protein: CASSSPTGGNEQFF
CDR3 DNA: TGTGCCAGCAGCTCACCGACAGGGGGGAATGAGCAGTTCTTC

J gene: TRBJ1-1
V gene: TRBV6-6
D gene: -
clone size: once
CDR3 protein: CASSYGARLNAEAFF
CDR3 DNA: TGTGCCAGCAGTTACGGGGCCAGGTTGAACGCTGAAGCTTTCTTT

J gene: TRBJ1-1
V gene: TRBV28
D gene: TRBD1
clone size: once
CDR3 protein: CASSLPIGQEKAFF
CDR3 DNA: TGTGCCAGCAGTTTACCCATAGGACAGGAAAAAGCTTTCTTT

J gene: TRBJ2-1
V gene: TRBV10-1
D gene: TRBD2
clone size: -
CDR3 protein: CASYSGRSYNEQFF
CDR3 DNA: TGCGCCAGTTATAGCGGGAGATCCTACAATGAGCAGTTCTTC

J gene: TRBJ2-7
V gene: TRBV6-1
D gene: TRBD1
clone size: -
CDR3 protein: CASSVNRGLSYEQYF
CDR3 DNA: TGTGCCAGCAGTGTAAACAGGGGGCTTTCCTACGAGCAGTACTTC

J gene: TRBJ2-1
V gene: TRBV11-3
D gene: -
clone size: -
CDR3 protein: CASSSDMGGEQFF
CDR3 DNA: TGTGCCAGCAGCTCTGACATGGGGGGTGAGCAGTTCTTC

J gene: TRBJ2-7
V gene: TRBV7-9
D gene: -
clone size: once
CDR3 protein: CASSLSLYEQYF
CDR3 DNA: TGTGCCAGCAGCTTATCCCTATACGAGCAGTACTTC

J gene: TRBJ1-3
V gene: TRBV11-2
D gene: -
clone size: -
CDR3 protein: CASRYFGTTGNTIYF
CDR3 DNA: TGTGCCAGCAGGTATTTTGGGACAACAGGAAACACCATATATTTT

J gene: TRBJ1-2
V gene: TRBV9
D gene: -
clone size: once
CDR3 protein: CASSPRDTANYGYTF
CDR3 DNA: TGTGCCAGCAGCCCTCGGGACACAGCTAACTATGGCTACACCTTC

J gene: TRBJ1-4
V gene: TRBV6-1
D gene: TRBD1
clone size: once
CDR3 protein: CASSERIQGAREKLFF
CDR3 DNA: TGTGCCAGCAGTGAACGAATCCAGGGGGCTCGTGAAAAACTGTTTTTT

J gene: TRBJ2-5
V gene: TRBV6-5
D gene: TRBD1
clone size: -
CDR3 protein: CASSRDRGLETQYF
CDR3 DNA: TGTGCCAGCAGCAGAGACAGGGGGCTGGAGACCCAGTACTTC

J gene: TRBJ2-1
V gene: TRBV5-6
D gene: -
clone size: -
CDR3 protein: CASSPGIGSSYNEQFF
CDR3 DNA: TGTGCCAGCAGCCCGGGGATAGGAAGCTCCTACAATGAGCAGTTCTTC

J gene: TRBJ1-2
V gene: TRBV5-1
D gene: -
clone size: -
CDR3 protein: CASSMEPGQINYGYTF
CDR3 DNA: TGCGCCAGCAGCATGGAGCCGGGACAAATTAACTATGGCTACACCTTC

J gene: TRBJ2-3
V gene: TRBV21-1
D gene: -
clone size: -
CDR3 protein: CASSNKGTSETDTQYF
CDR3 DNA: TGTGCCAGCAGCAATAAAGGGACTAGCGAAACAGATACGCAGTATTTT

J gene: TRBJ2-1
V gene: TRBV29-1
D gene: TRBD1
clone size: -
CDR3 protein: CSSIGQGWFEQFF
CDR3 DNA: TGCAGTTCGATCGGACAGGGTTGGTTTGAGCAGTTCTTC

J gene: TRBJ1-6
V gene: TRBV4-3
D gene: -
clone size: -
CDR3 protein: CASSPWRGETGSPLHF
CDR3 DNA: TGCGCCAGCAGCCCTTGGAGGGGTGAAACAGGTTCACCCCTCCACTTT

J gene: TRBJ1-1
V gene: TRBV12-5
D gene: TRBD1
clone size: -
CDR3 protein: CASDTQQGMNTEAFF
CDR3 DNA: TGTGCTAGTGATACACAACAGGGGATGAACACTGAAGCTTTCTTT

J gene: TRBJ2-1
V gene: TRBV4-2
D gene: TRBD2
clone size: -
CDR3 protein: CASSQDLGRGKDNEQFF
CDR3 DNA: TGTGCCAGCAGCCAAGATCTCGGGCGGGGGAAAGACAATGAGCAGTTCTTC

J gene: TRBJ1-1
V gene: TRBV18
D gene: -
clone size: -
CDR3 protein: CASSPQGGERAFF
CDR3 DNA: TGTGCCAGCTCCCCCCAGGGAGGAGAAAGGGCTTTCTTT

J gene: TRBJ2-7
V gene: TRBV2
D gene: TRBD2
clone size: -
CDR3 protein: CASSVRLADLQEQYF
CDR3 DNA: TGTGCCAGCAGTGTCAGACTAGCGGACCTGCAGGAGCAGTACTTC

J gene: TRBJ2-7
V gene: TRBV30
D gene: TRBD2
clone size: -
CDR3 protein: CALIAGGPSEQYF
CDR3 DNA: TGTGCCTTAATAGCGGGAGGGCCAAGCGAGCAGTACTTC

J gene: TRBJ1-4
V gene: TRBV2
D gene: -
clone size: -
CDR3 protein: CASSEEGINEKLFF
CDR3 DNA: TGTGCCAGCAGTGAGGAGGGGATTAATGAAAAACTGTTTTTT

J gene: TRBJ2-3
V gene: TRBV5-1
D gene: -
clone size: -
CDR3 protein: CASSLTGADTQYF
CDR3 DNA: TGCGCCAGCAGCTTGACGGGTGCAGATACACAGTATTTT

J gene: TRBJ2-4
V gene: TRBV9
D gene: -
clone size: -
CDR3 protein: CASSTKGPVGGIQYF
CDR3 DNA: TGTGCCAGCAGCACCAAAGGGCCCGTGGGGGGCATTCAGTACTTC

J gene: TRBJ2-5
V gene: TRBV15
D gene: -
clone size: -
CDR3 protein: CATSDGGQETQYF
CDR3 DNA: TGTGCCACCTCGGACGGGGGCCAAGAGACCCAGTACTTC

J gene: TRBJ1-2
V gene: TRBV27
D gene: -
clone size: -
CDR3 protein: CASSFAGINGYTF
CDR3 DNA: TGTGCCAGCAGTTTCGCAGGGATAAACGGCTACACCTTC

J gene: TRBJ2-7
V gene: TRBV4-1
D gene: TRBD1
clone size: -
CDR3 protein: CASSQVGQGSYEQYF
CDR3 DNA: TGCGCCAGCAGCCAAGTCGGACAGGGCTCCTACGAGCAGTACTTC

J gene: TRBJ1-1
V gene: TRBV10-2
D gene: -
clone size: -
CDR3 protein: CASRARNTEAFF
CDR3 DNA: TGCGCCAGCAGGGCTCGGAACACTGAAGCTTTCTTT

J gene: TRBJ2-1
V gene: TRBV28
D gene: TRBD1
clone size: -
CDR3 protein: CASRGQGGSSSEQFF
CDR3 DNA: TGTGCCAGCAGGGGACAGGGAGGAAGCAGTAGTGAGCAGTTCTTC

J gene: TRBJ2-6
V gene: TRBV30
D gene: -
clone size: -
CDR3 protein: CAWSGRSGANVLTF
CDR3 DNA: TGTGCCTGGAGTGGGAGGTCCGGGGCCAACGTCCTGACTTTC

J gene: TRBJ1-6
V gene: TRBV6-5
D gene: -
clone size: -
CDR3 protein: CASSAGSGNSPLHF
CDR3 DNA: TGTGCCAGCAGTGCCGGATCGGGGAATTCACCCCTCCACTTT

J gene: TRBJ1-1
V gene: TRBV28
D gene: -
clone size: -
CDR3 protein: CASPPVGYTLGDEAFF
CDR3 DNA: TGTGCCAGCCCACCTGTTGGGTACACCCTGGGAGATGAAGCTTTCTTT

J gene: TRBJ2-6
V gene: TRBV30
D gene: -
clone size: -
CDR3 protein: CAWWSSRYKSRANVLTF
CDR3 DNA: TGTGCCTGGTGGAGTTCGCGTTATAAAAGTCGGGCCAACGTCCTGACTTTC

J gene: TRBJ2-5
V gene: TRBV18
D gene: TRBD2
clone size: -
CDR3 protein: CASSPPRSGGGGTQYF
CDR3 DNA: TGTGCCAGCTCACCTCCCCGGAGCGGGGGAGGCGGGACCCAGTACTTC

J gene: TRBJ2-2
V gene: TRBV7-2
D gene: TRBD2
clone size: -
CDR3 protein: CASSPGLAGGNTGELFF
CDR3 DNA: TGTGCCAGCAGCCCGGGACTAGCGGGAGGCAACACCGGGGAGCTGTTTTTT

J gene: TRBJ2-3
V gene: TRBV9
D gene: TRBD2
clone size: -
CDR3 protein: CASSVEGREYSDTQYF
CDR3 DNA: TGTGCCAGCAGCGTAGAGGGGCGGGAGTACTCAGATACGCAGTATTTT

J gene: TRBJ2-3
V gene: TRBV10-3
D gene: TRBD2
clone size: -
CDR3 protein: CAISVSVAGGPLDTQYF
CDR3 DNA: TGTGCCATCAGTGTGTCTGTAGCGGGAGGGCCTTTAGATACGCAGTATTTT

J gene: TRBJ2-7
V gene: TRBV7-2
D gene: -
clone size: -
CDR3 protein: CASSLGPTPLYEQYF
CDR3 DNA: TGTGCCAGCAGCTTAGGGCCCACCCCTCTTTACGAGCAGTACTTC

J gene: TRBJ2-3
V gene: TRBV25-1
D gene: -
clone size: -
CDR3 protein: CASSENLSADTQYF
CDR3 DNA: TGTGCCAGCAGTGAGAATCTTAGCGCAGATACGCAGTATTTT

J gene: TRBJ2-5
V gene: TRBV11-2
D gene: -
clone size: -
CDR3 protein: CASSLAWGVQETQYF
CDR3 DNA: TGTGCCAGCAGCTTAGCATGGGGGGTACAAGAGACCCAGTACTTC

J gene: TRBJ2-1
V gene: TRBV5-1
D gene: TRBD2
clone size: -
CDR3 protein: CASLARASGGLYNEQFF
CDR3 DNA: TGCGCCAGTTTGGCCCGGGCTAGCGGGGGCCTCTACAATGAGCAGTTCTTC

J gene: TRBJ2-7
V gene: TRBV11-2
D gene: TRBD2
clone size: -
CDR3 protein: CASSPSGGYEQYF
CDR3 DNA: TGTGCCAGCAGCCCTAGCGGGGGCTACGAGCAGTACTTC

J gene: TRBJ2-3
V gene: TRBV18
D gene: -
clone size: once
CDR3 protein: CASSPSISRGDTQYF
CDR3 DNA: TGTGCCAGCTCACCGTCCATTTCACGAGGAGATACGCAGTATTTT

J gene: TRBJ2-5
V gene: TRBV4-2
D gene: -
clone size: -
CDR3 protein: CASSQDEGEGTQYF
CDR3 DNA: TGTGCCAGCAGCCAAGATGAGGGGGAAGGGACCCAGTACTTC

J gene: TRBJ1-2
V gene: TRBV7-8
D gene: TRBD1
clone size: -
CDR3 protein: CASSFPGQGLYGYTF
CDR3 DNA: TGTGCCAGCAGCTTTCCGGGACAGGGGTTGTATGGCTACACCTTC

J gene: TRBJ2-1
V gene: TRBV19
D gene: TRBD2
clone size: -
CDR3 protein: CASSRGASGPNEQFF
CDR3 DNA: TGTGCCAGTAGTAGAGGGGCTAGCGGACCCAATGAGCAGTTCTTC